This entry describes one T cell receptor (beta chain). No antigen is known for it. Relative to the germline gene, one junction end is altered; a read error may explain this. CDR3 length equals 17 residues. Germline values: CDR1 SGHDT, CDR2 YYEEEE. These data belong to a study of cytomegalovirus exposure and HLA in healthy donors. Study-wide results and limits: By a later analysis, the bulk of CMV-associated TCR beta chains appeared HLA-restricted. Later genetic work tied a missense DCLRE1C variant to beta-chain V and J trimming.

Both 60 Vbeta primers and 13 Jbeta primers went into the PCR. Produced via immunoSEQ multiplex PCR; TCRdb's table is partial and in-frame only. The sample has over 120,000 clones; the top ten hold 0.75% to 1%. Sequenced input: PBMCs. The chain employs TRBV5-6 and TRBJ2-1, with D possibly TRBD2 on 5 matching bases. The sequence came from a male donor in good health and CMV-seronegative. This CDR3 is CASSLVSGISSDNEQFF. CDR3 DNA sequence: TGTGCCAGCAGCTTAGTATCCGGGATAAGCTCCGACAATGAGCAGTTCTTC.